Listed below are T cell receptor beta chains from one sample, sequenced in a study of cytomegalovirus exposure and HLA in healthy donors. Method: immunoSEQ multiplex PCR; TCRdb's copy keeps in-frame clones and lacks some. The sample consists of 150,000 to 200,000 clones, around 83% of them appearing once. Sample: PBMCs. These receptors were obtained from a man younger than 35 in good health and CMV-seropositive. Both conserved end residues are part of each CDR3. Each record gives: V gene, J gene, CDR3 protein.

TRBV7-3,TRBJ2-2,CASSPGAGELFF
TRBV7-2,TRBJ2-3,CASSQSGGAQNTQYF
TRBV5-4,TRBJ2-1,CASSLVPSGGSYNEQFF
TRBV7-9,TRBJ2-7,CSSSLKTSGTSTGGEQYF
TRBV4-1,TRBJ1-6,CASSQDWGTGSSYNSPLHF
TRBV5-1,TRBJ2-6,CASSLGPFSGANVLTF
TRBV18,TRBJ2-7,CASSPSRNNEQYF
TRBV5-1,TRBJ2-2,CASSKTDNTGELFF
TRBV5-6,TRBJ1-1,CASSLAGTGSEAFF
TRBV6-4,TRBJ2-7,CASSEGQGEQYF
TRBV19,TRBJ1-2,CASSTWTENYGYTF
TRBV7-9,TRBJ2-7,CASSYPGDPYEQYF
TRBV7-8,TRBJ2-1,CASSLATGSNYNEQFF
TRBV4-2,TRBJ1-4,CASSQADRQNEKLFF
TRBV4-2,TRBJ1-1,CASSQDSGTGGTEAFF
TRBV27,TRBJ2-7,CASSPLRGYEQYF
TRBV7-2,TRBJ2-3,CASSLLQFTDTQYF
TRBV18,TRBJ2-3,CASSPPIGQSTDTQYF
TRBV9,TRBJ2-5,CASSFGTGAETQYF
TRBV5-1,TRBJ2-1,CASSLAGTDYNEQFF
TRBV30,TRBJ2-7,CAWSELAYEQYF
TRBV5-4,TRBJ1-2,CASSTPPGGQGGYTF
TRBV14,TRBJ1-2,CASSYRAQYGYTF
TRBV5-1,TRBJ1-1,CASSSQGNTEAFF
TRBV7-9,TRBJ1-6,CASQGQPKSSYNSPLHF
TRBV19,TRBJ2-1,CASSRTFNEQFF
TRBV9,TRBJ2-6,CASSGRGVPGANGLTF
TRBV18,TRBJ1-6,CASSPTDRAPLHF
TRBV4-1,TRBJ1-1,CASRGTEEAFF
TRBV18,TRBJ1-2,CASSPTERSDGYTF
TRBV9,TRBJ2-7,CASSASGADEQYF
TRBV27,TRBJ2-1,CASSFMAGGSYNEQFF
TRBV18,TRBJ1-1,CASSPQTAEAFF
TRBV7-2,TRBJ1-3,CASSSRGPGNTIYF
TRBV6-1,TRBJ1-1,CASSEQGIAEAFF
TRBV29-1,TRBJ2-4,CSVEDTGARGGLAKNIQYF
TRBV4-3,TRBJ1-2,CASSQSLDATYGYTF
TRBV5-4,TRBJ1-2,CASSGGQGYGYTF
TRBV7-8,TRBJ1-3,CASSLARGVSGNTIYF
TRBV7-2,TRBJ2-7,CASSGGISGGEQYF
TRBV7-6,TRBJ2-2,CASSPGLVGELFF
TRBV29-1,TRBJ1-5,CSAGTGGGQPQHF
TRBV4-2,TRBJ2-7,CASSQDGASGGYEQYF
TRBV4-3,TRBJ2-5,CASSQGVGQEETQYF
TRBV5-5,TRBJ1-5,CASSLWDRGGGQPQHF
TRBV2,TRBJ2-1,CASSEVEGGHNEQFF
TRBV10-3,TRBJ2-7,CAISEFTGEQYF
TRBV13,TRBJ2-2,CASGDRGLNTGELFF
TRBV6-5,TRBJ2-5,CASRTSGGPAETQYF
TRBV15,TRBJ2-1,CATSRASGSYNEQFF
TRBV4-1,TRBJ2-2,CASSQVGASGVLTGELFF
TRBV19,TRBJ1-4,CASSRRRDRDEKLFF
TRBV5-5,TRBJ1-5,CASSSLRTGQPQHF